This entry lists 28 T cell receptor beta chains sequenced from one sample in a study of beta chain features in type 1 diabetes. The study, taken as a whole, reports: A moderate, significant TCRB CDR3 shortening appeared in type 1 diabetes across four CD4+ subsets.

Every bit of the isolated RNA underwent reverse transcription, so sequencing read expressed TCRB transcripts. Sequencing used immunoSEQ multiplex PCR; TCRdb keeps in-frame clones, though not all of them. In the table there are fewer than 450,000 clones, approximately 12% of which are singletons. The antigens of these receptors remain unknown. The sequencing sample was made of naive CD4+ T cells from blood. All receptors come from a woman younger than 35 with type 1 diabetes.

This clone was observed a handful of times. The CDR3 reads CASSDGIAGEQFF. DNA for the CDR3: TGCGCCAGCAGTGACGGGATAGCGGGTGAGCAGTTCTTC. The rearrangement links TRBV10-2 to TRBJ2-1, with 7 bases matching TRBD2. Germline-derived CDR1 and CDR2 are WSHSY and SAAADI. The V and J ends lost 3 bases and 9 bases, in that order; junction bases with no gene match: 5. This CDR3 is 13 amino acids long.

This clone was seen a few times. This chain uses TRBV9 with TRBJ2-2; D is perhaps TRBD1 (6 bases). The germline V and J ends were trimmed by 5 bases and 3 bases, with 14 bases remaining between them. The CDR3 is made up of 15 amino acids. The V gene's germline CDR1 is SGDLS and CDR2 YYNGEE. In nucleotides, the CDR3 is TGTGCCAGCAGTATAGCAGGGGTTGACACCGGGGAGCTGTTTTTT. Translating gives CASSIAGVDTGELFF.

In regard to this clone: This CDR3 is also generated by other DNA sequences in the sample. The genes are TRBV30 and TRBJ2-2; D is unresolved. The CDR3 contains 12 residues. Trimming removed 2 bases from V and 4 bases from J, with 5 bases in between. CDR1 and CDR2 from the germline V gene are GTSNPN and SVGIG (reference sequence). CDR3 sequence reads: CAWSPRTGELFF. The CDR3 DNA reads TGTGCCTGGAGTCCCCGCACCGGGGAGCTGTTTTTT.

The V and J genes are TRBV27 and TRBJ2-1; 7 bases line up with TRBD2. The CDR3 has 16 residues. V shed 2 bases and J 10 bases; nucleotides not matched to a gene: 14. The germline CDR1 and CDR2 sequences are MNHEY and SMNVEV (reference sequence). The CDR3 region has the DNA TGTGCCAGCAGTTTAAGGGCAAGCGGGAACGGAAGGGAGCAGTTCTTC. Translated, it gives CASSLRASGNGREQFF.

The V and J genes are TRBV5-5 and TRBJ2-6; maybe TRBD1 (6 bases). Deletions cut 7 bases from V and 0 bases from J, with 11 bases between. The V gene's germline CDR1 is SGHKS and CDR2 YYEKEE (reference sequence). The CDR3 runs to 15 residues. The CDR3 sequence is CASSNRDSGANVLTF. The CDR3 coding sequence is TGTGCCAGCTCGAACAGGGACTCTGGGGCCAACGTCCTGACTTTC.

The table lists this clone with a few counts. The chain employs TRBV7-8 and TRBJ2-1; no reliable D call. Trimming took off 5 bases at V and 3 bases at J, with 8 bases between the two ends. Germline V gene data show CDR1 as SGHVS and CDR2 as FQNEAQ. This CDR3 has 13 residues. CDR3 region: CASSPQIYNEQFF. CDR3 bases: TGTGCCAGCAGCCCACAGATCTACAATGAGCAGTTCTTC. The variable domain in full, completed from reference TRBV7-8 and TRBJ2-1, reads GAGVSQSPRYKVAKRGQDVALRCDPISGHVSLFWYQQALGQGPEFLTYFQNEAQLDKSGLPSDRFFAERPEGSVSTLKIQRTQQEDSAVYLCASSPQIYNEQFFGPGTRLTVL.

This clone has more than one count but fewer than ten. The gene calls are TRBV7-3 and TRBJ2-7; unclear D gene. From germline, CDR1 is SGHTA and CDR2 FQGTGA. This CDR3 spans 13 amino acids. V lost 0 bases and J 2 bases, leaving 5 bases between the germline ends. The CDR3 DNA sequence: TGTGCCAGCAGCTTAACACCTACCTACGAGCAGTACTTC. Its protein is CASSLTPTYEQYF.

A few counts support this clone. This sequence joins TRBV7-6 and TRBJ2-1; a weak D match, TRBD1 (6 bases). The V gene lost 5 bases and the J gene lost 0 bases, with 8 bases spanning the gap. Germline V gene lookup returns CDR1 SGHVS and CDR2 FNYEAQ. CDR3 size: 14 residues. The CDR3 is CASSRTDSYNEQFF. The CDR3, as DNA: TGTGCCAGCAGCCGGACAGACTCCTACAATGAGCAGTTCTTC.

The table lists this clone with a few counts. The chain couples TRBV7-2 to TRBJ1-5; no firm D call. This CDR3 comprises 13 residues. Trimming cost V 3 bases and J 4 bases, with 7 bases left between them. Germline CDR1 SGHTA, CDR2 FQGNSA. This CDR3 is CASSLSSNQPQHF. The DNA for the CDR3 is TGTGCCAGCAGCTTGTCCTCGAATCAGCCCCAGCATTTT. The whole variable domain, remainder taken from reference TRBV7-2 and TRBJ1-5, is GAGVSQSPSNKVTEKGKDVELRCDPISGHTALYWYRQSLGQGLEFLIYFQGNSAPDKSGLPSDRFSAERTGGSVSTLTIQRTQQEDSAVYLCASSLSSNQPQHFGDGTRLSIL.

This clone was counted a few times. This sequence joins TRBV7-9 and TRBJ2-7; TRBD2 aligns across 12 bases. Germline CDR1 and CDR2: SEHNR and FQNEAQ (reference sequence). This CDR3 comprises 16 residues. J was trimmed by 0 bases and V by 3 bases; bases with no gene match: 3. The CDR3 loop is CASSFTSGRNSYEQYF. The CDR3 region has the DNA TGTGCCAGCAGCTTTACTAGCGGGAGGAACTCCTACGAGCAGTACTTC. The whole variable domain, filled in from reference TRBV7-9 and TRBJ2-7, reads DTGVSQNPRHKITKRGQNVTFRCDPISEHNRLYWYRQTLGQGPEFLTYFQNEAQLEKSRLLSDRFSAERPKGSFSTLEIQRTEQGDSAMYLCASSFTSGRNSYEQYFGPGTRLTVT.

In this sample, this clone turned up a few times. This chain uses TRBV28 with TRBJ2-2; 8 bases are a match to TRBD2. In germline, CDR1 is MDHEN, CDR2 SYDVKM. The CDR3 contains 15 residues. The junction had 8 bases not matched to a gene; V was cut back by 7 bases and J by 4 bases. DNA of the CDR3: TGTGCCAGCAAATCTGCGGGAGGAAGCACCGGGGAGCTGTTTTTT. This sequence encodes CASKSAGGSTGELFF.

The chain links TRBV30 to TRBJ1-1; tentative D call: TRBD1 (5 bases). V gave up 0 bases and J gave up 1 base, with 12 bases separating them. The CDR3 is 15 residues long. The V gene's germline CDR1 is GTSNPN and CDR2 SVGIG (reference sequence). CDR3 DNA sequence: TGTGCCTGGAGTGTGTGGACACTGACGAACACTGAAGCTTTCTTT. Its translation is CAWSVWTLTNTEAFF.

This clone occurred a few times. This chain connects TRBV29-1 to TRBJ2-7, with 7 bases that match TRBD2. The CDR3 spans 12 residues. Germline V gene lookup returns CDR1 SQVTM and CDR2 ANQGSEA. V lost 7 bases, J lost 7 bases, and 10 bases stayed unmatched. CDR3 nucleotide sequence: TGCAGCGCTGGGACTAACGCGGGGGAGCAGTACTTC. Its protein product is CSAGTNAGEQYF.

J is TRBJ2-1 and V is TRBV18; TRBD2 matches at 13 bases. V shed 5 bases and J 4 bases; nucleotides not matched to a gene: 8. Germline lookup yields CDR1 KGHSH and CDR2 LQKENI. The CDR3 runs 17 residues. Written as DNA, the CDR3 is TGTGCCAGCTCAGCGACTCCGGGACTAGCGGGGTACAATGAGCAGTTCTTC. Translation: CASSATPGLAGYNEQFF. The full variable domain, completed using reference TRBV18 and TRBJ2-1, is NAGVMQNPRHLVRRRGQEARLRCSPMKGHSHVYWYRQLPEEGLKFMVYLQKENIIDESGMPKERFSAEFPKEGPSILRIQQVVRGDSAAYFCASSATPGLAGYNEQFFGPGTRLTVL.

This clone was picked up a small number of times. The rearrangement links TRBV7-8 to TRBJ2-5; TRBD2 agrees at 7 bases. J was trimmed by 1 base and V by 5 bases; bases with no gene match: 13. Germline lookup yields CDR1 SGHVS and CDR2 FQNEAQ. The CDR3 sequence is 17 residues long. In DNA form, the CDR3 reads TGTGCCAGCAGCCGCCGTACGCGGCTAGCGGCCCAAGAGACCCAGTACTTC. Amino acids: CASSRRTRLAAQETQYF.

This clone turned up a few times. V is TRBV11-3 and J is TRBJ2-2, with 14 bases lining up with TRBD2. This CDR3 spans 19 amino acids. Germline CDR1 and CDR2: SGHNT and YENEEA. J lost 2 bases, V lost 5 bases, and 10 bases had no gene match. The CDR3 spells CASSPGLAGAPRNTGELFF. CDR3 coding DNA: TGTGCCAGCAGCCCGGGACTAGCGGGAGCTCCGAGAAACACCGGGGAGCTGTTTTTT.

This clone was observed a few times. This chain links TRBV7-9 with TRBJ2-7; D ambiguous. CDR1 and CDR2 from the germline V gene are SEHNR and FQNEAQ (reference sequence). V lost 5 bases, J lost 2 bases, and 16 bases lay in between. CDR3 length equals 15 residues. The CDR3 loop is CASSRIGVSAYEQYF. The CDR3 region has the DNA TGTGCCAGCAGCCGGATAGGAGTGTCGGCCTACGAGCAGTACTTC.

The CDR3 nucleotides are TGTGCCAGTAGTTATAGGGCGGGTGAAAAACTGTTTTTT. Translating gives CASSYRAGEKLFF. J is TRBJ1-4 and V is TRBV19; D gene uncertain. Trimming took 5 bases from V and 7 from J, leaving 11 bases between them. The V gene's germline CDR1 is LNHDA and CDR2 SQIVND (reference sequence). This CDR3 has 13 residues.

This clone was seen a few times. This sequence joins TRBV5-1 and TRBJ2-1, with 7 bases matching TRBD1. The V gene end was trimmed by 7 bases and the J gene end by 6 bases; junction bases not matched to a gene: 10. CDR3 length: 14 amino acids. Germline loops: CDR1 SGHRS, CDR2 YFSETQ. The CDR3: CASLRTGSSNEQFF. The CDR3 region has the DNA TGCGCCAGCCTAAGGACAGGATCAAGCAATGAGCAGTTCTTC.

CDR3 coding DNA: TGTGCCAGCAGCCCACAGTACAGCGGGAGGCACAATGAGCAGTTCTTC. It encodes CASSPQYSGRHNEQFF. The rearrangement uses TRBV5-6 and TRBJ2-1; 9 bases line up with TRBD2. V shed 4 bases, J shed 5 bases, and the junction held 10 bases outside the gene matches. This CDR3 comprises 16 residues. CDR1 and CDR2 (germline): SGHDT, YYEEEE.

Notes on this clone: Other nucleotide sequences in the sample specify the same CDR3. The gene calls are TRBV18 and TRBJ2-7; TRBD2 matches 9 bases. The CDR3 contains 14 residues. CDR1 and CDR2 from the germline V gene are KGHSH and LQKENI. V trimming: 3 bases; J trimming: 1 base; junction bases outside the gene matches: 1. The CDR3 here is CASSPTSGSYEQYF. Written as DNA, the CDR3 is TGTGCCAGCTCACCGACTAGCGGATCCTACGAGCAGTACTTC.

This chain uses TRBV19 with TRBJ1-5, with D unclear. The V gene's germline CDR1 is LNHDA and CDR2 SQIVND (reference sequence). The CDR3 runs to 17 residues. Trimming stripped 7 bases from V and 2 bases from J, with 21 bases between. CDR3 DNA: TGTGCCAGTACTCTGAGGACTGTTACCGGGGGCAATCAGCCCCAGCATTTT. It is translated as CASTLRTVTGGNQPQHF.

This clone was seen only a few times. The V call is TRBV27, the J call TRBJ2-7, with 8 bases that match TRBD1. Trimming took 4 bases from V and 0 from J; bases not matched to a gene: 5. The germline gives CDR1 MNHEY, CDR2 SMNVEV (reference sequence). This CDR3 comprises 15 residues. CDR3: CASSSWTGSSYEQYF. CDR3 DNA: TGTGCCAGCAGTTCCTGGACAGGGAGCTCCTACGAGCAGTACTTC.

The rearrangement uses TRBV19 and TRBJ1-1; no reliable D call. The CDR3 has 15 amino acids. Germline V gene data show CDR1 as LNHDA and CDR2 as SQIVND (reference sequence). V lost 3 bases and J 1 base, leaving 12 bases between the germline ends. CDR3 DNA sequence: TGTGCCAGTAGTATTATGGCGGTAAGGAACACTGAAGCTTTCTTT. Protein product: CASSIMAVRNTEAFF.

This clone was seen a few times. The chain has TRBV28 and TRBJ2-5; 9 bases line up with TRBD2. Germline V CDR1 and CDR2: MDHEN, SYDVKM. The CDR3 contains 14 residues. After removal of 3 bases from V and 4 bases from J, the junction contained 3 bases not matched to a gene. The CDR3, as DNA: TGTGCCAGCAGTTTGATGCGGGGGGGAGAGACCCAGTACTTC. It codes for CASSLMRGGETQYF.

A few counts support this clone. The V and J genes are TRBV15 and TRBJ2-2; 9 bases line up with TRBD1. The CDR3 totals 15 residues. Unmatched junction bases numbered 4, after V lost 3 bases and J lost 5 bases. The germline V gene encodes CDR1 LNHNV and CDR2 YYDKDF (reference sequence). CDR3 region: CATSSGTGRTGELFF. The CDR3 nucleotides are TGTGCCACCAGCAGTGGGACAGGGCGAACCGGGGAGCTGTTTTTT.

This clone was detected only once. The CDR3 spells CASSIQAGTSNTGELFF. The CDR3 region has the DNA TGTGCCAGTAGTATACAAGCGGGAACCTCGAACACCGGGGAGCTGTTTTTT. This sequence joins TRBV19 and TRBJ2-2; TRBD2 aligns across 7 bases. The CDR3 sequence is 17 residues long. Germline values: CDR1 LNHDA, CDR2 SQIVND (reference sequence). Unmatched junction bases numbered 6, after V lost 2 bases and J lost 0 bases.

The rearrangement joins TRBV23-1 to TRBJ2-1; TRBD2 is a possible D gene (7 bases). TRBV23-1 is filed as an ORF, its function uncertain. The V end was cut by 0 bases, the J end by 5 bases, with 35 bases between. This CDR3 region has 23 residues. The chain's CDR3 is CASSQSRSRSANLRLAGDNEQFF. The CDR3 DNA reads as TGCGCCAGCAGTCAATCGAGGTCGAGGTCCGCGAACCTGAGACTAGCAGGGGACAATGAGCAGTTCTTC.